Each of the 15 T cell receptor beta chains below was sequenced from the same sample in a study of human T cells and chemical hapten exposure. Documented time point: patch test 1, 2 weeks after DPC sensitization. Treatment: therapeutic diphenylcyclopropenone sensitization with weekly scalp DPC. One entry per CDR3 protein, called by TCRdb with MiXCR from the RACE reads. The table lists approximately 80,000 distinct CDR3 sequences, approximately 8% of them singletons. Source: whole blood, taken in connection with sensitization to the hapten diphenylcyclopropenone (DPC). The receptors stem from a woman in her 30s with alopecia areata. Some clones in this sample may be carry-over from other donors' samples.

This clonotype was seen ten or more times. The chain uses TRBV14 and TRBJ2-1; D not certain. The CDR3 runs 12 residues. V lost 1 base and J lost 6, with 4 bases in between. The germline V gene encodes CDR1 SGHDN and CDR2 FVKESK. Written as DNA, the CDR3 is TGTGCCAGCAGCCAAGCTGGCAATGAGCAGTTCTTC. Its protein is CASSQAGNEQFF.

This clonotype was detected many times. The V call is TRBV20-1, the J call TRBJ2-7, with TRBD1 as a possible D gene (5 bases). Per germline, CDR1 DFQATT and CDR2 SNEGSKA (reference sequence). CDR3 size: 14 residues. V shed 6 bases and J shed 1 base, with 16 bases lying between them. This chain's CDR3 is CSALTDLRSYEQYF. The CDR3 nucleotides read TGCAGTGCATTGACAGACCTTCGTTCCTACGAGCAGTACTTC.

In its sample, this clonotype was seen a few times. The CDR3: CAIALLDREAFF. The CDR3 DNA sequence: TGTGCCATCGCCTTACTGGACAGGGAAGCTTTCTTT. V gene TRBV6-6 combines with J gene TRBJ1-1, with 7 bases lining up with TRBD1. Germline V gene data show CDR1 as MNHNY and CDR2 as SVGAGI (reference sequence). The CDR3 is made up of 12 amino acids. The V gene end was trimmed by 10 bases and the J gene end by 8 bases; junction bases not matched to a gene: 10.

The rearrangement uses TRBV6-5 and TRBJ2-2; D gene uncertain. There are 13 residues in the CDR3. Germline lookup yields CDR1 MNHEY and CDR2 SVGAGI. The V end was cut by 5 bases, the J end by 0 bases, with 4 bases between. CDR3 sequence: CASSIANTGELFF. The CDR3 nucleotides read TGTGCCAGCAGTATAGCGAACACCGGGGAGCTGTTTTTT.

This clonotype was observed many times. The chain links TRBV6-1 to TRBJ1-5; D uncertain. The length of the CDR3 is 13 residues. V lost 3 bases and J 10 bases, leaving 13 bases between the germline ends. Germline lookup yields CDR1 MNHNS and CDR2 SASEGT. The CDR3: CASSDSVNGPQHF. CDR3 DNA sequence: TGTGCCAGCAGTGACAGTGTGAATGGACCCCAGCATTTT.

The rearrangement links TRBV5-1 to TRBJ2-3; 8 bases fit TRBD1. The CDR3 is 16 residues long. The junction had 11 bases not matched to a gene; V was cut back by 4 bases and J by 4 bases. CDR1 is SGHRS and CDR2 is YFSETQ in the germline V gene. CDR3 in DNA: TGCGCCAGCAGCACGGTATATGGACAGGGTGCAGATACGCAGTATTTT. It is translated as CASSTVYGQGADTQYF. The variable domain in full, completed from reference TRBV5-1 and TRBJ2-3, reads KAGVTQTPRYLIKTRGQQVTLSCSPISGHRSVSWYQQTPGQGLQFLFEYFSETQRNKGNFPGRFSGRQFSNSRSEMNVSTLELGDSALYLCASSTVYGQGADTQYFGPGTRLTVL.

In DNA form, the CDR3 reads TGTGCCAGCAGCTTGGGGGCAGGTCTAAACTATGGCTACACCTTC. Amino acid sequence: CASSLGAGLNYGYTF. This sequence joins TRBV5-4 and TRBJ1-2, with D unclear. Trimming pared 0 bases from V and 2 bases from J, leaving 11 bases between. The CDR3 is 15 residues long. Per germline, CDR1 SGHNT and CDR2 YYREEE (reference sequence).

This clonotype was recorded a few times. The chain joins TRBV12-3 or TRBV12-4 to TRBJ2-2; weak D call: TRBD1 (5 bases). The CDR3 sequence is 14 residues long. The germline V and J ends were trimmed by 2 bases and 6 bases, with 10 bases remaining between them. CDR3 nucleotides: TGTGCCAGCAGTTTAAAGGGGTGCCCCGGGGAGCTGTTTTTT. Translated, it gives CASSLKGCPGELFF.

This clonotype has only a few counts. V is TRBV29-1 and J is TRBJ1-2; 8 bases line up with TRBD1. Trimming took 0 bases from V and 4 from J; bases not matched to a gene: 19. The CDR3 runs 19 residues. The V gene's germline CDR1 is SQVTM and CDR2 ANQGSEA. CDR3 amino acids: CSVEDLTLGQDRGFYGYTF. DNA of the CDR3: TGCAGCGTTGAAGATCTTACCCTGGGACAGGACAGAGGGTTCTATGGCTACACCTTC.

This clonotype occurred many times. This chain joins TRBV20-1 and TRBJ2-5, with D perhaps TRBD1 or TRBD2 (5 bases each). Trimming took 3 bases from V and 1 from J, leaving 12 bases between them. The CDR3 loop spans 14 amino acids. Germline V gives CDR1 DFQATT, CDR2 SNEGSKA (reference sequence). CDR3 DNA: TGCAGTGCTAGCGGTCGGGGCGTCCAAGAGACCCAGTACTTC. This encodes CSASGRGVQETQYF.

This clonotype was counted between two and nine times. The gene calls are TRBV20-1 and TRBJ1-5; D unclear. Trimming took off 6 bases at V and 0 bases at J, with 12 bases between the two ends. Germline assignment: CDR1 DFQATT and CDR2 SNEGSKA (reference sequence). The CDR3 loop spans 14 amino acids. As DNA, the CDR3 is TGCAGTGCCCTCGCTGTTAATAGCAATCAGCCCCAGCATTTT. This translates into CSALAVNSNQPQHF.

This clonotype was seen only a few times. CDR3 DNA: TGCAGCGTTGTTGGCAGGGGGTGGGATGGCTACACCTTC. Translating gives CSVVGRGWDGYTF. This chain joins TRBV29-1 and TRBJ1-2, with 7 bases fitting TRBD1. V shed 4 bases and J 6 bases; nucleotides not matched to a gene: 8. There are 13 residues in the CDR3. Per the germline V gene, CDR1 is SQVTM and CDR2 is ANQGSEA.

The chain uses TRBV12-3 or TRBV12-4 and TRBJ1-1; 10 bases match TRBD1. The CDR3 consists of 19 residues. V was clipped by 7 bases and J by 0 bases; unmatched bases: 17. CDR3 region: CASITTGWTGGFMNTEAFF. CDR3 sequence (DNA): TGTGCCAGCATAACAACGGGATGGACAGGGGGGTTCATGAACACTGAAGCTTTCTTT.

The table lists this clonotype with many counts. The chain joins TRBV18 to TRBJ1-3, with D unresolved. The CDR3 covers 16 residues. Looked up from germline, CDR1 is KGHSH and CDR2 is LQKENI. V dropped 2 bases and J dropped 4 bases, with 15 bases sitting between them. DNA of the CDR3: TGTGCCAGCTCACCAACCGACCCCCTCTGGGGAAACACCATATATTTT. It yields the protein CASSPTDPLWGNTIYF.

J is TRBJ1-1 and V is TRBV7-3; D is undetermined. This CDR3 is built from 15 residues. The ends were cut back, 1 base at V and 0 bases at J, with 9 bases in the middle. Germline V gene data show CDR1 as SGHTA and CDR2 as FQGTGA. The CDR3, as DNA: TGTGCCAGCAGCTTAAGCGCAGGCATGAACACTGAAGCTTTCTTT. Residues: CASSLSAGMNTEAFF.